Below, 7 T cell receptor beta chains from the same sample are listed, as sequenced in a study of T cells in Graves' hyperthyroidism and ophthalmopathy. Amplification yielded TCR beta CDR3 regions, with RNA transcripts as the source. The HTBI set primed first-round TCR CDR3 RT-PCR. Via MiXCR, TCRdb re-called the multiplex PCR reads, giving one row per CDR3 protein. In the table there are roughly 500,000 distinct CDR3 sequences, roughly 16% of which are singletons. Sequenced sample: blood. Receptors were obtained from a woman under 40 with Graves' ophthalmopathy.

The V gene is TRBV18, the J gene TRBJ2-7; tentative D call: TRBD2 (6 bases). Trimming pared 2 bases from V and 5 bases from J, leaving 10 bases between. CDR3 length equals 13 residues. Germline lookup yields CDR1 KGHSH and CDR2 LQKENI. This CDR3 is CASSPSPGDEQYF. The CDR3 DNA sequence: TGTGCCAGCTCACCATCCCCGGGAGACGAGCAGTACTTC.

V gene TRBV30 combines with J gene TRBJ2-3, with 10 bases lining up with TRBD2. This CDR3 is 20 amino acids long. V gave up 0 bases and J gave up 0 bases; unmatched junction bases: 15. Looked up from germline, CDR1 is GTSNPN and CDR2 is SVGIG (reference sequence). The CDR3 bases are TGTGCCTGGAGTGTACTGCGGCCCAGCGGGAGGGCCCCCAGCACAGATACGCAGTATTTT. The encoded protein is CAWSVLRPSGRAPSTDTQYF.

The chain carries TRBV18 and TRBJ2-2, with no clear D. This CDR3 comprises 13 residues. Looked up from germline, CDR1 is KGHSH and CDR2 is LQKENI. Deletions cut 6 bases from V and 4 bases from J, with 9 bases between. The DNA of the CDR3 is TGTGCCAGCTCCCACGACCTCACCGGGGAGCTGTTTTTT. It codes for CASSHDLTGELFF.

This clonotype has a count of ten or more. The genes are TRBV28 and TRBJ2-7; 10 bases map to TRBD2. V dropped 5 bases and J dropped 7; count of bases not matched to a gene: 20. The CDR3 spans 18 residues. Germline V gene data show CDR1 as MDHEN and CDR2 as SYDVKM. This CDR3 reads CASSALKAGGPKPREQYF. The CDR3 bases are TGTGCCAGCAGTGCCCTTAAAGCGGGAGGGCCCAAACCGCGGGAGCAGTACTTC.

As to this clonotype: One end of the junction fails to match germline, which may point to a read error. The chain carries TRBV2 and TRBJ1-4; D gene uncertain. The germline V gene encodes CDR1 SNHLY and CDR2 FYNNEI. The CDR3 has 16 amino acids. The CDR3 protein is CASSEALTPPVEKLLF. The CDR3 region has the DNA TGTGCCAGCAGTGAAGCGCTAACGCCGCCGGTGGAAAAACTGCTTTTT. The variable domain in full, with the rest retrieved from reference TRBV2 and TRBJ1-4, is EPEVTQTPSHQVTQMGQEVILRCVPISNHLYFYWYRQILGQKVEFLVSFYNNEISEKSEIFDDQFSVERPDGSNFTLKIRSTKLEDSAMYFCASSEALTPPVEKLLFGSGTQLSVL.

The rearrangement links TRBV20-1 to TRBJ2-7; D is undetermined. V was pared by 6 bases and J by 5 bases, with 8 bases between. Germline CDR1 reads DFQATT; CDR2 reads SNEGSKA (reference sequence). This CDR3 spans 10 amino acids. CDR3 DNA: TGCAGTGCGGCCTCACACGAGCAGTACTTC. Translation: CSAASHEQYF.

CDR3 amino acids: CASSLARPMMDTQYF. The DNA for the CDR3 is TGTGCCAGCAGCTTGGCCAGACCCATGATGGATACGCAGTATTTT. The gene calls are TRBV5-4 and TRBJ2-3; D unclear. The CDR3 length is 15 residues. V lost 0 bases and J 6 bases, leaving 14 bases between the germline ends. Germline V gene lookup returns CDR1 SGHNT and CDR2 YYREEE (reference sequence).